Listed here is a single T cell receptor (beta chain). Its antigen is as yet unknown. TCRdb's copy holds only in-frame clones and misses some; the assay was immunoSEQ multiplex PCR. The data show roughly 2.4 million clones, with roughly 95% seen just once and around 0.13% held by the top ten. This CDR3 comprises 12 residues. V was shortened by 3 bases and J by 2 bases, with 4 bases between the two germline ends. In germline, CDR1 is MNHNS, CDR2 SASEGT. It was into CD45RA+ naive and CD45RA-negative memory subsets that the CD4+ cells were split. The data belong to a study of shared clonotypes between healthy human individuals. Study results and caveats: Lower generation probabilities were found for non-shared clonotypes than for those shared by all four donors. Sorted-subset sequencing, rarefaction showed, was incomplete despite large depth. Sampling involved blood alone; tissue repertoires likely differ.

The clonotype comes from a man in his late teens or twenties in good health. The V call is TRBV6-1, the J call TRBJ2-5; D is unresolved. The specimen was naive CD4+ T cells sorted from blood. Described subset: CD45RA+ positively selected. CDR3 amino acids: CASSDVQETQYF. The CDR3, as DNA: TGTGCCAGCAGTGATGTACAAGAGACCCAGTACTTC.